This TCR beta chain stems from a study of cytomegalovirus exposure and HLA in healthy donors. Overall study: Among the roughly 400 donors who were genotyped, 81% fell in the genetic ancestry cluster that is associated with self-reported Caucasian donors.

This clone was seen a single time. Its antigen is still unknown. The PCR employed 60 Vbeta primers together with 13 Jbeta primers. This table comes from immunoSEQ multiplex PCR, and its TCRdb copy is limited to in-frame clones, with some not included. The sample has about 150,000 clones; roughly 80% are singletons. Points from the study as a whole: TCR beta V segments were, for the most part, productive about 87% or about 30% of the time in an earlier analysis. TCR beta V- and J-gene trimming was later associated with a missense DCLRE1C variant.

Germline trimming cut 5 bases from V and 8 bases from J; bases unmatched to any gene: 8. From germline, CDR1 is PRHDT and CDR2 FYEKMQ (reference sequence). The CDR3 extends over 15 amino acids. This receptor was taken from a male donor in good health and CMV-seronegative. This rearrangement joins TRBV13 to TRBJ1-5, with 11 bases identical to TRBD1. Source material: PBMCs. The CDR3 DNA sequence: TGTGCCAGCAGCATGGGACAGGGGGGGGGTGAGCCCCAGCATTTT. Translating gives CASSMGQGGGEPQHF.